The entry that follows covers one T cell receptor (beta chain) sequence. Its antigen remains undetermined. No base qualities exist here, and no much larger clone lies one base off it. TCRbeta CDR3 regions were amplified from genomic DNA using the immunoSEQ Assay, a bias-controlled multiplex PCR. In the authors' own workflow: Nucleated cell counts per sample were estimated from amplification of reference gene primers within the assay. To quantify the absolute abundance of each unique TCRbeta CDR3 rearrangement, sequence reads were collapsed and filtered. For each sample, productive Simpson clonality was calculated as the square root of Simpson's diversity index across productive rearrangements. In its TCRdb copy, this immuneACCESS table keeps in-frame sequences only and misses some clones. Where compared with another copy, unresolved V genes explain less than half of these, and the others have no known cause. V and J calls and clone size follow that table, whereas D and trimming were derived from the DNA. The sample includes roughly 75,000 clones, with 82% observed a single time. The top ten hold around 10% of the sample.

This entry is derived from a study of blood T cell repertoires in COVID-19 (dated by TCRdb to about 2020). Broadly, across the study: Samples covering the acute and convalescent phases of COVID-19 were provided by collaborators in the United States, Italy and Spain. The prospective study material was composed of cDNA or gDNA derived from T cells, B-cell-depleted T cells, or PBMCs. Sample metadata almost always included a de-identified subject ID, COVID-19 status, age in years and sex. Subjects who had been exposed to COVID-19, were actively infected with it, or had recovered from it provided the deeply sampled blood TCRbeta repertoires that made up the dataset. The samples were drawn from two sources: the first 160 participants of the ongoing ImmuneRACE study, and 1,200 or so subjects contributed by 6 global collaborators. Where available, HLA class I and class II types were obtained from metadata supplied by the sample provider rather than from assay-based typing. The repertoires were released in a freely available public database meant as a resource for research on the immune response to SARS-CoV-2.

Each collaborating institution followed its own protocols to collect whole blood in K2EDTA tubes. Collaborator samples were shipped for TCRbeta analysis as frozen whole blood, isolated PBMCs, or DNA extracted from either sample type. Overall results and qualifications from the work: How much clinical and demographic metadata was included differed by source and by participant, and the metadata was provided uncurated.

Per the germline V gene, SGHTS is the CDR1 and YDEGEE is the CDR2. Unmatched junction bases come to 5, with V trimmed by 4 bases and J by 2 bases. Including the terminal cysteine and phenylalanine, the CDR3 comprises 15 residues. The CDR3 DNA has 45 bases and is translated from base 1. The sample consisted of peripheral blood. The sequence joins TRBV5-8 to TRBJ2-3; TRBD1 fits 9 bases in the junction. The sequence was collected from a man aged 45-65 years with acute or convalescent COVID-19. In nucleotides, the sequence is TGTGCCAGCAGCGGCCGGGACAGGGACACAGATACGCAGTATTTT. It translates as CASSGRDRDTDTQYF.